This T cell receptor (beta chain) was sequenced during a study of T cells expressing NK-cell markers. The CDR3 is 16 residues long. TCRdb re-called the 5' RACE reads; every CDR3 protein appears as one record, without DNA. The listing contains around 110,000 distinct CDR3 sequences. The material sequenced was blood T cells: a sorted CD56 or NKG2C T cell subset, CD4+ or CD8+ T cells, or bulk PBMC T cells (not recorded which). The clonotype originates from a woman aged 18-70 years in good health. The chain combines TRBV12-3 or TRBV12-4 with TRBJ1-5; the TRBD1 assignment by TCRdb is unverifiable without DNA. The CDR3: CASSGDRDRVNQPQHF.